This T cell receptor (beta chain) was recorded in a study of blood T cells in healthy people across ages. Staff drew ten milliliters of peripheral blood from each donor. A second roughly 7 to 11 cycle PCR used barcoded and J-beta primers. Each cDNA molecule was tagged by a template-switch adaptor that had 12 random nucleotides. Each of the samples gave a minimum of 2.5 million paired-end reads that contained CDR3. TCRdb itself ran the 5' RACE reads through MiXCR, one entry per CDR3 protein. The sample lists 1.5 million to 2 million distinct CDR3 sequences; about 50% were seen once. Study results and limitations: Diversity figures derived from one million T cells were judged to underestimate the true value.

There are a few counts of this clonotype. Its antigen remains unidentified. Sequencing was done on a sample of blood. The receptor was isolated from a woman aged 40 to 50 in good health.

CDR3 sequence (DNA): TGCAGTGCTAGAGATTCCGGGGGTGTAATAGGGTACGAGCAGTACTTC. Its protein is CSARDSGGVIGYEQYF. The gene calls are TRBV20-1 and TRBJ2-7; D is perhaps TRBD2 (6 bases). The CDR3 consists of 16 residues. In germline, CDR1 is DFQATT, CDR2 SNEGSKA (reference sequence). Trimming cost V 0 bases and J 4 bases, with 19 bases left between them.